These 20 T cell receptor beta chains came from one sample sequenced in a study of blood T cells in healthy people across ages. With a J-beta primer mix and a sample-barcoded 5' primer, a second PCR ran roughly 7 to 11 cycles. TCRdb analysed the 5' RACE reads with MiXCR anew, one entry per CDR3 protein. The sample includes more than 600,000 distinct CDR3 sequences, approximately 25% seen only once; the top ten take under 10%. This sample was also put to use in a study of T cells of mothers and their children.

Sequencing input: blood. The receptor set was obtained from a boy aged 5-17 years in good health.

This clonotype has a handful of counts. The chain joins TRBV29-1 to TRBJ2-7, with 9 bases that match TRBD2. Trimming at V came to 6 bases and at J to 1 base, leaving 10 bases not matched to a gene. Looked up from germline, CDR1 is SQVTM and CDR2 is ANQGSEA. The CDR3 sequence is 15 residues long. The CDR3 DNA sequence: TGCAGCGTCTATATTAGCGGGAGTATTTCCTACGAGCAGTACTTC. Its translation is CSVYISGSISYEQYF.

V is TRBV11-2 and J is TRBJ2-3, with TRBD2 matching over 11 bases. The germline gives CDR1 SGHAT, CDR2 FQNNGV. Losses at the gene ends were 4 bases for V and 2 bases for J; bases not matched to a gene: 11. There are 18 residues in the CDR3. The CDR3 nucleotides read TGTGCCAGCAGCTCTCAGCACAGACTAGCGGGGCCCACAGATACGCAGTATTTT. This translates into CASSSQHRLAGPTDTQYF. Looking up the rest from reference TRBV11-2 and TRBJ2-3 gives the full variable domain: EAGVAQSPRYKIIEKRQSVAFWCNPISGHATLYWYQQILGQGPKLLIQFQNNGVVDDSQLPKDRFSAERLKGVDSTLKIQPAKLEDSAVYLCASSSQHRLAGPTDTQYFGPGTRLTVL.

This chain uses TRBV4-2 with TRBJ1-2, with a tentative D call TRBD1 (6 bases). The germline CDR1 and CDR2 sequences are LGHNA and YNFKEQ. The ends were cut back, 1 base at V and 6 bases at J, with 18 bases in the middle. CDR3 length: 16 amino acids. The CDR3 nucleotides are TGTGCCAGCAGCCAAGGGGGGCGAGGCGGAGCCCATGGCTACACCTTC. Encoded protein: CASSQGGRGGAHGYTF.

The chain joins TRBV4-3 to TRBJ2-2, with D possibly being TRBD1 (6 bases). Trimming removed 0 bases at V and 4 bases at J, with 9 bases between. The CDR3 loop spans 15 amino acids. Germline assignment: CDR1 LGHNA and CDR2 YSLEER. In DNA form, the CDR3 reads TGCGCCAGCAGCCAAGAACCAGGGGTCACCGGGGAGCTGTTTTTT. It translates to CASSQEPGVTGELFF.

The CDR3 sequence is CASSRGRGLSGANVLTF. DNA of the CDR3: TGTGCCAGCAGTCGGGGTCGGGGGCTCTCTGGGGCCAACGTCCTGACTTTC. This chain joins TRBV12-3 or TRBV12-4 and TRBJ2-6; D might be TRBD1 or TRBD2, each matching 6 bases. The length of the CDR3 is 17 residues. The V end was cut by 5 bases, the J end by 0 bases, with 14 bases between.

This clonotype has only a few counts. J is TRBJ2-5 and V is TRBV3-1, with a possible D match to TRBD1 (6 bases). The CDR3 totals 17 residues. The germline V and J ends were trimmed by 0 bases and 4 bases, with 18 bases remaining between them. Per the germline V gene, CDR1 is LGHDT and CDR2 is YNNKEL (reference sequence). The CDR3 bases are TGTGCCAGCAGCCAAGATGGATTGGTGGAAGGGGGAGAGACCCAGTACTTC. Protein sequence: CASSQDGLVEGGETQYF.

The chain carries TRBV4-3 and TRBJ2-5, with TRBD1 identical over 7 bases. The closer fit of TRBJ2-7 to the DNA end suggests the J call may be wrong. This CDR3 has 15 amino acids. Germline lookup yields CDR1 LGHNA and CDR2 YSLEER. The CDR3 here is CASSPNAGTVYEQYF. CDR3 in DNA: TGCGCCAGCAGCCCCAATGCAGGGACAGTTTACGAGCAGTACTTC.

This chain connects TRBV6-2 or TRBV6-3 to TRBJ1-2; D uncertain. The CDR3 totals 14 residues. Germline values: CDR1 MNHEY, CDR2 SVGEGT. Trimming stripped 2 bases from V and 3 bases from J, with 10 bases between. This CDR3 is CASSYTDLHYGYTF. CDR3 nucleotide sequence: TGTGCCAGCAGTTACACCGATTTGCACTATGGCTACACCTTC.

This clonotype turned up a few times. The rearrangement joins TRBV7-3 to TRBJ2-7; D not resolved. Per the germline V gene, CDR1 is SGHTA and CDR2 is FQGTGA. The CDR3 extends over 14 amino acids. Trimming shortened V by 5 bases and J by 6 bases, and 17 bases separated the two germline ends. The CDR3 spells CASSLSGPPSEQYF. For the CDR3, the DNA is TGTGCCAGCAGCCTCTCCGGTCCCCCTAGCGAGCAGTACTTC.

The chain couples TRBV20-1 to TRBJ1-2, with 7 bases identical to TRBD1. This CDR3 is built from 13 residues. V dropped 2 bases and J dropped 4; count of bases not matched to a gene: 4. The V gene's germline CDR1 is DFQATT and CDR2 SNEGSKA (reference sequence). CDR3 residues: CSARRDRLYGYTF. CDR3 sequence (DNA): TGCAGTGCTAGACGGGACAGACTCTATGGCTACACCTTC.

This clonotype was seen more than once but under ten times. This chain links TRBV20-1 with TRBJ1-6, with D hard to call. The V and J ends lost 0 bases and 11 bases respectively, with 14 bases between them. Germline assignment: CDR1 DFQATT and CDR2 SNEGSKA (reference sequence). The CDR3 has 14 amino acids. CDR3 sequence: CSAREALVRAPLHF. CDR3 in DNA: TGCAGTGCTAGAGAAGCTCTCGTGAGGGCACCCCTCCACTTT.

J is TRBJ2-5 and V is TRBV10-3; no reliable D call. CDR1 and CDR2 (germline): ENHRY, SYGVKD. The CDR3 sequence is 15 residues long. Trimming left V 4 bases short and J 0 bases short, with 12 bases between. CDR3 sequence: CAISAATLNQETQYF. The DNA for the CDR3 is TGTGCCATCAGTGCTGCGACCCTGAACCAAGAGACCCAGTACTTC.

This clonotype was counted a few times. The chain is built from TRBV18 and TRBJ2-5; D unresolved. The J call may be mistaken, given a closer DNA end match to TRBJ2-7. The CDR3 spans 14 residues. CDR1 and CDR2 from the germline V gene are KGHSH and LQKENI. CDR3 in amino acids: CASSPPQTPYEQYF. The CDR3 DNA sequence: TGTGCCAGCTCACCACCGCAGACTCCCTACGAGCAGTACTTC.

The rearrangement joins TRBV2 to TRBJ1-5; no reliable D call. Per germline, CDR1 SNHLY and CDR2 FYNNEI. The V end was cut by 2 bases, the J end by 2 bases, with 10 bases between. CDR3 length equals 15 residues. CDR3 nucleotide sequence: TGTGCCAGCAGTGAACCACGAAGTGGCAATCAGCCCCAGCATTTT. Protein sequence: CASSEPRSGNQPQHF.

The V gene is TRBV29-1, the J gene TRBJ2-6; TRBD1 is a possible D gene (6 bases). The CDR3 has 17 residues. The V end lost 7 bases, the J end lost 1 base, and 20 bases lay between the germline ends. Germline V gene lookup returns CDR1 SQVTM and CDR2 ANQGSEA. In DNA, the CDR3 is TGCAGCGCTGGAACAGGGTTTCATGGGTCTGGGGCCAACGTCCTGACTTTC. Translation gives CSAGTGFHGSGANVLTF.

The genes are TRBV6-1 and TRBJ1-2; 7 nucleotides align to TRBD1. The length of the CDR3 is 15 residues. Germline CDR1 is MNHNS and CDR2 is SASEGT. Trimming took 0 bases from V and 2 from J; bases not matched to a gene: 3. For the CDR3, the DNA is TGTGCCAGCAGTGAAGCACAGACAGGGAACTATGGCTACACCTTC. This translates into CASSEAQTGNYGYTF.

The chain is built from TRBV15 and TRBJ2-2; D gene uncertain. The CDR3 length is 15 residues. Germline lookup yields CDR1 LNHNV and CDR2 YYDKDF (reference sequence). The germline V and J ends were trimmed by 0 bases and 3 bases, with 8 bases remaining between them. The CDR3 sequence: CATSREGGYTGELFF. The CDR3 DNA reads as TGTGCCACCAGCAGAGAAGGTGGATACACCGGGGAGCTGTTTTTT.

This chain uses TRBV20-1 with TRBJ1-4; D possibly corresponds to TRBD1 (5 bases). The CDR3 totals 14 residues. Trimming removed 3 bases from V and 5 bases from J, with 13 bases in between. From germline, CDR1 is DFQATT and CDR2 SNEGSKA (reference sequence). The CDR3 DNA follows: TGCAGTGCTAGTTGGGGGTCATCGAATGAAAAACTGTTTTTT. Protein: CSASWGSSNEKLFF.

This clonotype occurred a few times. J is TRBJ1-2 and V is TRBV3-1, with D uncertain. The CDR3 is 13 residues long. Germline V CDR1 and CDR2: LGHDT, YNNKEL (reference sequence). Between the trimmed V and J ends, which lost 0 bases and 8 bases, there was a span of 10 bases. Here the CDR3 reads CASSQDQARGYTF. The CDR3 DNA sequence: TGTGCCAGCAGCCAAGATCAAGCCAGAGGCTACACCTTC.

This chain joins TRBV20-1 and TRBJ2-7; no clear D gene. The CDR3 is made up of 11 amino acids. V shed 3 bases and J shed 7 bases, with 10 bases lying between them. The germline CDR1 and CDR2 sequences are DFQATT and SNEGSKA (reference sequence). CDR3 sequence reads: CSARGLKEQYF. Written as DNA, the CDR3 is TGCAGTGCTAGGGGTCTGAAAGAGCAGTACTTC.